What follows are 25 T cell receptor beta chains derived from one specimen sequenced in a study of cytomegalovirus exposure and HLA in healthy donors. The PCR contained 60 Vbeta and 13 Jbeta primers. TCRdb keeps only in-frame clones here, not all; method: immunoSEQ multiplex PCR. Among some 86,000 clones, about 66% were seen once, and the ten largest hold 2.1%. Sequencing used PBMCs. The receptors stem from a man aged 25 to 40 in good health and CMV-seronegative.

This sequence joins TRBV25-1 and TRBJ1-3; possibly TRBD1 for D (5 bases). The CDR3 loop spans 15 amino acids. V was pared by 3 bases and J by 6 bases, with 15 bases between. Germline V gene sequence: CDR1 MGHDK, CDR2 SYGVNS. The CDR3 region has the DNA TGTGCCAGCAGTGATTCAAAGGGGCTGGAAAACACCATATATTTT. The encoded protein is CASSDSKGLENTIYF.

The J gene is TRBJ1-1, the V gene TRBV28, with 7 nucleotides matching TRBD1. The CDR3 sequence is 15 residues long. J gave up 0 bases and V 6 bases, and 7 bases lay outside the gene matches. Germline lookup yields CDR1 MDHEN and CDR2 SYDVKM. The CDR3: CASSRRGLLNTEAFF. In DNA form, the CDR3 reads TGTGCCAGCAGCCGAAGGGGGCTCTTGAACACTGAAGCTTTCTTT.

A word on this clone: Its ends do not fully match the called genes, so a read error is possible. The chain uses TRBV7-9 and TRBJ1-4, with TRBD1 identical over 8 bases. Per the germline V gene, CDR1 is SEHNR and CDR2 is FQNEAQ (reference sequence). This CDR3 contains 16 residues. CDR3 coding DNA: TGTGCCCGCAGCGAGGACAGGGACGCAACTAATGAAAAACTGTTTTTT. Translated: CARSEDRDATNEKLFF.

In this sample, this clone turned up a few times. The V call is TRBV5-6, the J call TRBJ1-4, with D maybe TRBD1 (6 bases). Germline V gene sequence: CDR1 SGHDT, CDR2 YYEEEE. CDR3 length: 18 residues. Trimming stripped 4 bases from V and 4 bases from J, with 23 bases between. The CDR3 reads CASSAVRDTLGLNEKLFF. Written as DNA, the CDR3 is TGTGCCAGCAGCGCTGTCCGGGACACCTTAGGGCTTAATGAAAAACTGTTTTTT.

This sequence joins TRBV15 and TRBJ2-3, with TRBD2 matching over 8 bases. J was trimmed by 2 bases and V by 5 bases; bases with no gene match: 6. This CDR3 is built from 15 residues. Germline CDR1 is LNHNV and CDR2 is YYDKDF (reference sequence). In DNA form, the CDR3 reads TGTGCCACCAGCCTGAAACTAGCGGACACAGATACGCAGTATTTT. The encoded protein is CATSLKLADTDTQYF.

This clone has a handful of counts. The V and J genes are TRBV7-2 and TRBJ1-6; D gene uncertain. The CDR3 is 13 amino acids. Germline V CDR1 and CDR2: SGHTA, FQGNSA. V dropped 3 bases and J dropped 7 bases, with 7 bases sitting between them. CDR3 protein: CASSFSPNSPLHF. The CDR3 DNA reads as TGTGCCAGCAGCTTTTCTCCCAATTCACCCCTCCACTTT.

V gene TRBV9 combines with J gene TRBJ1-4; 7 bases match TRBD1. CDR3 length equals 17 residues. With V trimmed by 2 bases and J by 7 bases, 14 bases remained unmatched. CDR1 is SGDLS, CDR2 YYNGEE, per germline. The chain's CDR3 is CASSVNRGGMLGEKLFF. CDR3 bases: TGTGCCAGCAGCGTTAACAGGGGAGGTATGCTAGGTGAAAAACTGTTTTTT. The full variable domain, in which reference TRBV9 and TRBJ1-4 provide the parts outside the CDR3, is DSGVTQTPKHLITATGQRVTLRCSPRSGDLSVYWYQQSLDQGLQFLIQYYNGEERAKGNILERFSAQQFPDLHSELNLSSLELGDSALYFCASSVNRGGMLGEKLFFGSGTQLSVL.

The V call is TRBV4-1, the J call TRBJ2-7; 9 positions match TRBD1. Trimming at V came to 1 base and at J to 4 bases, leaving 17 bases not matched to a gene. There are 19 residues in the CDR3. Germline lookup yields CDR1 MGHRA and CDR2 YSYEKL. CDR3 in amino acids: CASSQAELPGQGSLYEQYF. DNA of the CDR3: TGCGCCAGCAGCCAAGCCGAACTCCCCGGACAGGGGAGTTTGTACGAGCAGTACTTC.

The CDR3 is CASSYGSDGDTQYF. CDR3 DNA: TGTGCCAGCAGTTACGGCAGCGACGGGGATACGCAGTATTTT. The V gene is TRBV6-5, the J gene TRBJ2-3; no definite D call. Trimming shortened V by 2 bases and J by 6 bases, and 12 bases separated the two germline ends. The CDR3 spans 14 residues. CDR1 and CDR2 from the germline V gene are MNHEY and SVGAGI.

V usage is TRBV30 and J usage is TRBJ1-1; 7 positions match TRBD1. Germline V gene sequence: CDR1 GTSNPN, CDR2 SVGIG (reference sequence). The CDR3 contains 16 residues. With V trimmed by 3 bases and J by 0 bases, 10 bases remained unmatched. Here the CDR3 reads CAWRIRGREMNTEAFF. The CDR3 DNA reads as TGTGCCTGGAGGATAAGGGGGCGAGAAATGAACACTGAAGCTTTCTTT.

This clone was counted a few times. This chain links TRBV4-1 with TRBJ2-3; D is perhaps TRBD2 (6 bases). V dropped 0 bases and J dropped 2 bases, with 12 bases sitting between them. This CDR3 has 16 residues. Germline CDR1 MGHRA, CDR2 YSYEKL. The CDR3 DNA follows: TGCGCCAGCAGCCAAGATGGGGCGGGGAACACAGATACGCAGTATTTT. This encodes CASSQDGAGNTDTQYF.

CDR3 DNA sequence: TGTGCCAGCAGTTTACCGGGGGAAGGGACTGAAGCTTTCTTT. Residues: CASSLPGEGTEAFF. This chain joins TRBV28 and TRBJ1-1, with a weak D call TRBD1 (5 bases). The CDR3 covers 14 residues. Germline V gene sequence: CDR1 MDHEN, CDR2 SYDVKM. Trimming pared 2 bases from V and 5 bases from J, leaving 12 bases between.

This clone was observed a few times. The genes are TRBV5-1 and TRBJ1-4; D gene unclear. Trimming left V 4 bases short and J 4 bases short, with 14 bases between. Germline V gives CDR1 SGHRS, CDR2 YFSETQ. This CDR3 spans 15 amino acids. This CDR3 is CASSPGWVVNEKLFF. The DNA for the CDR3 is TGCGCCAGCAGCCCGGGGTGGGTTGTTAATGAAAAACTGTTTTTT.

Only a few counts were recorded for this clone. This chain links TRBV28 with TRBJ2-7; 9 nucleotides line up with TRBD1. V trimming: 2 bases; J trimming: 6 bases; junction bases outside the gene matches: 5. Germline assignment: CDR1 MDHEN and CDR2 SYDVKM. The CDR3 covers 14 residues. CDR3 region: CASSLMGQGREQYF. CDR3 DNA: TGTGCCAGCAGTTTAATGGGACAGGGACGCGAGCAGTACTTC.

The chain's CDR3 is CASSPLAGGPYEQFF. CDR3 nucleotides: TGTGCCAGTAGTCCTCTAGCGGGAGGGCCCTATGAGCAGTTCTTC. The chain uses TRBV19 and TRBJ2-1; 12 bases line up with TRBD2. V shed 5 bases and J 8 bases; nucleotides not matched to a gene: 7. Looked up from germline, CDR1 is LNHDA and CDR2 is SQIVND (reference sequence). The CDR3 runs to 15 residues. The full variable domain, with the rest looked up from reference TRBV19 and TRBJ2-1, is DGGITQSPKYLFRKEGQNVTLSCEQNLNHDAMYWYRQDPGQGLRLIYYSQIVNDFQKGDIAEGYSVSREKKESFPLTVTSAQKNPTAFYLCASSPLAGGPYEQFFGPGTRLTVL.

The chain carries TRBV6-5 and TRBJ2-7, with 9 bases matching TRBD2. CDR3 length: 13 residues. Germline trimming cut 6 bases from V and 3 bases from J; bases unmatched to any gene: 3. Looked up from germline, CDR1 is MNHEY and CDR2 is SVGAGI. The DNA of the CDR3 is TGTGCCAGCAGGCAGACTAGCGGCTACGAGCAGTACTTC. Amino acids: CASRQTSGYEQYF.

V is TRBV14 and J is TRBJ1-2; D is possibly TRBD1 (5 bases). With 4 bases removed from V and 4 bases from J, the gap between germline ends came to 19 bases. Germline-derived CDR1 and CDR2 are SGHDN and FVKESK. The CDR3 spans 16 residues. The CDR3 spells CASSPQTVPVSYGYTF. The CDR3 nucleotides read TGTGCCAGCAGCCCCCAGACAGTCCCAGTGAGCTATGGCTACACCTTC.

In regard to this clone: Distinct nucleotide sequences in the sample also encode this CDR3. The chain recombines TRBV7-9 with TRBJ2-3, with D maybe TRBD2 (6 bases). The ends were cut back, 1 base at V and 0 bases at J, with 8 bases in the middle. The CDR3 is made up of 15 amino acids. The germline V gene encodes CDR1 SEHNR and CDR2 FQNEAQ (reference sequence). This chain's CDR3 is CASSLVAGSTDTQYF. In DNA form, the CDR3 reads TGTGCCAGCAGCTTAGTTGCGGGAAGCACAGATACGCAGTATTTT.

The chain combines TRBV7-9 with TRBJ1-1, with 11 bases fitting TRBD1. J was trimmed by 4 bases and V by 0 bases; bases with no gene match: 4. The CDR3 sequence is 16 residues long. The germline gives CDR1 SEHNR, CDR2 FQNEAQ (reference sequence). In nucleotides, the CDR3 is TGTGCCAGCAGCTTAGCCGGGACAGGGGGTATCACTGAAGCTTTCTTT. This codes for CASSLAGTGGITEAFF.

This clone was recorded once. This CDR3 reads CSVEEARDTTYNEQFF. In DNA, the CDR3 is TGCAGCGTTGAAGAAGCCCGGGACACAACCTACAATGAGCAGTTCTTC. The chain is built from TRBV29-1 and TRBJ2-1; maybe TRBD1 (6 bases). This CDR3 has 16 amino acids. Per the germline V gene, CDR1 is SQVTM and CDR2 is ANQGSEA. Trimming took 0 bases from V and 2 from J, leaving 14 bases between them.

J is TRBJ2-7 and V is TRBV29-1; the match to TRBD1 covers 8 bases. CDR3 size: 13 residues. The germline V gene has CDR1 SQVTM and CDR2 ANQGSEA. J gave up 6 bases and V 4 bases, and 8 bases lay outside the gene matches. CDR3 nucleotides: TGCAGCGTTGTAAGGACAGGGTTCCCCGAGCAGTACTTC. Amino acid sequence: CSVVRTGFPEQYF.

This chain joins TRBV5-4 and TRBJ1-2; 7 bases are a match to TRBD1. The CDR3 consists of 16 residues. Germline CDR1 reads SGHNT; CDR2 reads YYREEE (reference sequence). V lost 6 bases and J lost 7; bases outside the gene matches: 18. DNA for the CDR3: TGTGCCAGCACCTCCCCCACAGGGGAATCGCAGGTTGGCTACACCTTC. Amino acid sequence: CASTSPTGESQVGYTF.

The chain recombines TRBV5-1 with TRBJ2-2; 7 positions agree with TRBD2. The CDR3 runs 16 residues. V trimming: 0 bases; J trimming: 1 base; junction bases outside the gene matches: 3. Germline V gene sequence: CDR1 SGHRS, CDR2 YFSETQ. The CDR3 is CASSLGSSGNTGELFF. For the CDR3, the DNA is TGCGCCAGCAGCTTGGGGTCTAGCGGGAACACCGGGGAGCTGTTTTTT.

The rearrangement uses TRBV7-9 and TRBJ2-5; D perhaps matches TRBD2 (5 bases). The V and J ends lost 4 bases and 5 bases respectively, with 11 bases between them. CDR3 length equals 13 residues. In germline, CDR1 is SEHNR, CDR2 FQNEAQ (reference sequence). The CDR3 region is CASSSARVETQYF. CDR3 nucleotides: TGTGCCAGCAGCTCTGCGAGGGTGGAGACCCAGTACTTC.

The chain combines TRBV19 with TRBJ2-3; tentative D call: TRBD2 (6 bases). The germline V gene encodes CDR1 LNHDA and CDR2 SQIVND (reference sequence). The CDR3 totals 14 residues. V shed 7 bases and J shed 0 bases, with 11 bases lying between them. For the CDR3, the DNA is TGTGCCAGTACGGCAGGGACTAGCACAGATACGCAGTATTTT. It yields the protein CASTAGTSTDTQYF.